These T cell receptor beta chains were read from a single sample in a study of beta chain features in type 1 diabetes. Profiling relied on immunoSEQ multiplex PCR, and the TCRdb table lists in-frame clones only, not all of them. The top ten clones hold under 2.5% of a sample with tens of thousands of clones, approximately 74% of them seen once. Sequencing was done on a sample of Tregs from blood. Every receptor here comes from a woman between 40 and 50 years old in good health. Each CDR3 is given with its conserved first and last residue. Each record gives: clone size, J gene, D gene, CDR3 length, V gene, CDR3 DNA, CDR3 protein. D genes are given only for firm matches. Rows may omit the clone size; those that give it use once, few, many or a size class.

few TRBJ1-4 - 15 TRBV10-3 TGTGCCATCAGTGCATCCGGGACACCGAATGAAAAACTGTTTTTT CAISASGTPNEKLFF
- TRBJ1-1 TRBD1 16 TRBV5-5 TGTGCCAGCAGCTTGTATGGGGACAGAGTGTCGACTGAAGCTTTCTTT CASSLYGDRVSTEAFF
- TRBJ2-7 - 15 TRBV27 TGTGCCAGCAAGCGGAGAAGGCTTGCCGCCTACGAGCAGTACTTC CASKRRRLAAYEQYF
- TRBJ2-2 TRBD1 15 TRBV11-2 TGTGCCAGCAGCTTCGGGACAGAGTACACCGGGGAGCTGTTTTTT CASSFGTEYTGELFF
- TRBJ2-3 - 12 TRBV9 TGTGCCAGTGGAGGGTACACAGATACGCAGTATTTT CASGGYTDTQYF
- TRBJ1-1 - 15 TRBV14 TGTGCCAGCAGCCAAGAGATCACGGGAGCGACTGAAGCTTTCTTT CASSQEITGATEAFF
- TRBJ2-7 - 15 TRBV5-4 TGTGCCAGCAGCCCTCCCGGGACGCGGGGAGCCGAGCAGTACTTC CASSPPGTRGAEQYF
- TRBJ2-1 TRBD1 15 TRBV10-3 TGTGCCATCAGTGAGCGACAGGGGGCTTGTAATGAGCAGTTCTTC CAISERQGACNEQFF
- TRBJ2-3 TRBD2 16 TRBV19 TGTGCCAGGAGACTAGCGGGGGGCCGGGGGGCAGATACGCAGTATTTT CARRLAGGRGADTQYF
- TRBJ2-1 TRBD1 18 TRBV18 TGTGCCAGCTCACCAAGAGACAGGGGTTCTATTTCGGGCAATGAGCAGTTCTTC CASSPRDRGSISGNEQFF
- TRBJ1-5 - 16 TRBV6-5 TGTGCCAGCAGTTACTCGGCACCTTATAGCAATCAGCCCCAGCATTTT CASSYSAPYSNQPQHF
- TRBJ1-1 - 11 TRBV4-1 TGCGCCAGCAGCCAGACGGAGGGCCCGACCTTT CASSQTEGPTF
- TRBJ2-3 TRBD2 19 TRBV4-2 TGTGCCAGCAGCCAAGTCGTCCAGCGGGGGGGTTTAAGCACAGATACGCAGTATTTT CASSQVVQRGGLSTDTQYF
- TRBJ2-7 TRBD2 15 TRBV2 TGTGCCAGCAGTGAAAGGCGGGGGAGAACCTACGAGCAGTACTTC CASSERRGRTYEQYF
- TRBJ2-7 - 11 TRBV7-2 TGTGCCAGCAGCCTCGAGAGGGAGCAGTACTTC CASSLEREQYF
- TRBJ1-1 - 13 TRBV10-1 TGCGCCAGCGGGAGCGGGACCCACGCTGAAGCTTTCTTT CASGSGTHAEAFF
- TRBJ2-3 - 15 TRBV6-5 TGTGCCAGTCAAAGAGATACAGGGACCACAGATACGCAGTATTTT CASQRDTGTTDTQYF
- TRBJ2-1 TRBD1 13 TRBV18 TGTGCCAGCTCCCCGGACAGGAGCAATGAGCAGTTCTTC CASSPDRSNEQFF
- TRBJ2-1 - 13 TRBV7-7 TGTGCCAGCAGCCCTCTGACCCTGGACAAGCAGTTCTTC CASSPLTLDKQFF
- TRBJ2-7 - 11 TRBV28 TGTGCCAGCAACAGATTCTACGAGCAGTACTTC CASNRFYEQYF
- TRBJ2-1 TRBD2 16 TRBV10-2 TGCGCCAGCAGCGGAAGCGGGGGCGCGGCTTCTAATGAGCAGTTCTTC CASSGSGGAASNEQFF
- TRBJ2-3 TRBD2 15 TRBV5-1 TGCGCCAGCAGCTTGCCGGGGGGGGCCCAAGATACGCAGTATTTT CASSLPGGAQDTQYF
- TRBJ1-2 - 13 TRBV7-8 TGTGCCAGCAGTCCAGGGCCGGTCTATGGCTACACCTTC CASSPGPVYGYTF
once TRBJ1-1 TRBD1 13 TRBV6-5 TGTGCCAGCAGCCCGGACAGGGCTGCTGAAGCTTTCTTT CASSPDRAAEAFF
- TRBJ2-3 - 12 TRBV11-3 TGTGCCAGCAGCTTAGAAAGGGGACTGGAGTATTTT CASSLERGLEYF